Reported below is one T cell receptor beta chain. The antigen remains undetermined. The CDR3 consists of 13 residues. Per the germline V gene, CDR1 is SEHNR and CDR2 is FQNEAQ (reference sequence). With V trimmed by 5 bases and J by 4 bases, 3 bases remained unmatched. The source of the sample is a study of shared clonotypes between healthy human individuals. Whole-study results and caveats: Deeper or shallower sequencing was expected to change how clonotypes are shared among donors.

CD4+ cell separation produced CD45RA+ naive and CD45RA-negative memory subsets. TCRdb's copy holds only in-frame clones and misses some; the assay was immunoSEQ multiplex PCR. The sample consists of more than 1.2 million clones, about 98.5% of them appearing once. Input material: naive CD4+ T cells sorted from blood. Subset: CD45RA+ positively selected. This chain joins TRBV7-9 and TRBJ2-7; 9 bases map to TRBD1. This sequence was found in a young man in good health. The CDR3 region is CASSETGGYEQYF. In DNA form, the CDR3 reads TGTGCCAGCAGCGAGACAGGGGGATACGAGCAGTACTTC.